This T cell receptor beta chain was captured in a study of cytomegalovirus exposure and HLA in healthy donors. The study's findings and limits: There were fewer than 200 TCR beta chains listed as cytomegalovirus-associated. Several top significant clusters appeared, in a later analysis, to be linked to common viral pathogens.

The primer mix had 60 Vbeta and 13 Jbeta primers. Assay used: immunoSEQ multiplex PCR; TCRdb lists only in-frame clones, some missing. The top ten hold almost 8.5% of the sample, which has approximately 86,000 clones, 70% to 80% seen once. Regarding this clone: Its antigen is undetermined.

Trimming took off 6 bases at V and 8 bases at J, with 23 bases between the two ends. CDR1 SNHLY and CDR2 FYNNEI come from the germline V gene. This CDR3 spans 16 amino acids. Material for sequencing was PBMCs. This receptor was identified in a man in his sixties in good health and CMV-seronegative. The chain has TRBV2 and TRBJ2-1; D is possibly TRBD2 (5 bases). CDR3 in amino acids: CASREPTIPSPHEQFF. The CDR3 coding sequence is TGTGCCAGCAGGGAACCGACTATCCCCAGTCCCCATGAGCAGTTCTTC.